This record covers a single TCR beta chain. This entry belongs to a study of blood T cell repertoires in COVID-19. Across the whole study: The samples span acute and convalescent COVID-19 from the United States, Italy and Spain.

In the source study's methods: Amplifying reference gene primers gave estimates of nucleated cell counts. Only in-frame clones appear in the TCRdb table, and some are missing; sequencing was by immunoSEQ multiplex PCR. Clone size and the V and J calls come from that table; the DNA yielded D and trimming. Here the sample spans some 76,000 clones, under 95% being singletons. The CDR3 has 16 residues. The germline CDR1 and CDR2 sequences are MNHNY and SVGAGI (reference sequence). The V gene lost 6 bases and the J gene lost 2 bases, with 18 bases spanning the gap. The specimen was peripheral blood. The receptor's source is a human donor in a cohort sampled during active COVID-19. This chain connects TRBV6-6 to TRBJ2-3; the D gene is possibly TRBD2 (7 bases). This chain's CDR3 is CASSRGGAGDTDTQYF. In DNA form, the CDR3 reads TGTGCCAGCAGCAGGGGTGGGGCGGGGGACACAGATACGCAGTATTTT.